The present TCR beta chain was sequenced within a study of T cell responses to AZD1222 COVID-19 vaccine (dated by TCRdb to about 2021). At the level of the whole study: AZD1222 recipients whose second dose came at about 4 weeks and those whose second dose came at about 12 weeks were combined into one group, since spike-specific TCR depth and breadth did not differ between the two schedules. A total of approximately 240 trial participants underwent TCR sequencing, of whom nearly 210 received two doses of AZD1222 and about 26 received two doses of the MenACWY control vaccine. Trial participants were enrolled by age into subgroups of 18-55, 56-69 and 70-plus years, and around 150, 28 and 57 TCR-sequenced participants, respectively, were included in these subgroups. The research as a whole found: Spike-specific TCR breadth and depth rose significantly after two AZD1222 doses compared with day 0 and with MenACWY recipients. Most participants were white British and females outnumbered males, and the authors suggested that clonal diversity may have been underestimated. Epitopes outside the regions mutated in the B.1.351 and B.1.1.7 variants were reportedly recognized by nearly half of the unique spike-specific TCRs. The 56-69-year group was small, and its depth increase did not reach significance, likely because of low power. The whole spike protein was spanned by vaccine-associated CD4 TCRs, and dominant responses were seen in regions 160-218 and 743-854. Because no day 14 peak-response samples were available, repertoires were characterized only after the peak T cell response. Conclusions about previously exposed vaccinees were limited because only six AZD1222 recipients were SARS-CoV-2 seropositive at baseline.

Based on the germline V gene, the CDR1 and CDR2 sequences are MNHEY and SVGEGT. The CDR3 starts with the cysteine, ends with the phenylalanine, and has 15 residues. The DNA shown is the 45-base CDR3, in frame from base 1. Trimming takes 2 bases off V and 3 bases off J; junction bases not matched to a gene: 2. A note on this clone: This clone's antigen is unknown. Nothing much larger sits one base from this clone, and base qualities are not available.

Reading the label with the study, this specimen's time point is: baseline before first vaccination. Samples from vaccinated people were obtained from the UK trials COV001 and COV002, which included a single-blind randomized controlled phase 2/3 trial of AZD1222 (ChAdOx1 nCoV-19) in healthy adults. Trial participant PBMC samples were collected at day 0 and day 28 after the second dose for TCRbeta chain sequencing. The CDR3 regions of human TCRbeta chains were subjected to immunosequencing. The study's own analysis went as follows. TCRs in the repertoires were compared against a reference library of SARS-CoV-2-specific TCRs that had been generated with the MIRA antigen-specificity platform. Breadth was defined as the fraction of unique TCRs that were SARS-CoV-2-associated. Depth was defined as the fraction of total T cells that were SARS-CoV-2-associated. Using the MIRA data, each spike-specific TCR was mapped to the spike region that the TCR reacts to and placed in a CD4 or CD8 class. Log10-transformed breadth and depth values were compared by one-way ANOVA with Sidak's multiple comparisons tests. The table comes from immuneACCESS by way of TCRdb, which keeps in-frame sequences with V and J called. Part of the clones is missing from these tables; in studies checked, under half for an unresolved V gene and the rest for unknown reasons. V, J and clone size derive from that table, while D and trimming were established from the DNA sequence. The sample has about 150,000 clones on record, roughly 89% of them singletons. Together, the top ten hold under 2.5% of the sample.

This TCR derives from an adult in good health. The chain uses TRBV6-2 or TRBV6-3 and TRBJ2-7, with 12 junctional bases fitting TRBD2. Sequenced here: peripheral blood, sampled on day 0 of AZD1222 vaccination. The DNA sequence reads TGTGCCAGCAGTTACGGACTAGCGGGGAACTACGAGCAGTACTTC. This gives the protein CASSYGLAGNYEQYF.